The rows below give T cell receptor beta chains drawn from one sample of a study of blood T cell repertoires in COVID-19. Assay used: immunoSEQ multiplex PCR; TCRdb lists only in-frame clones, some missing. Of roughly 200,000 clones listed, 80% to 90% are singletons. What was sequenced was PBMCs or T cells enriched from blood (not recorded which). All receptors come from a woman aged 25 to 39 who had been exposed to COVID-19. Each CDR3 is given with its conserved first and last residue. A D gene is named only where the DNA matches it firmly. Only some rows state a clone size, as once, few, many or a class for expanded clones.

clone_size	v_call	j_call	d_call	cdr3_nt	cdr3_aa
few	TRBV7-9	TRBJ1-3	.	TGTGCCAGCAGCCCCCCCTTGAGCCCATCCTCTGGAAACACCATATATTTT	CASSPPLSPSSGNTIYF
.	TRBV25-1	TRBJ1-2	.	TGTGCCAGCAGTGTTAGTGGGCCCACGGGCTACACCTTC	CASSVSGPTGYTF
once	TRBV7-8	TRBJ1-1	.	TGTGCCAGCAGCTTCACCCCGGCGGGGAACACTGAAGCTTTCTTT	CASSFTPAGNTEAFF
once	TRBV29-1	TRBJ1-2	.	TGCAGCGTAGAAACAGGGAAAGGGAACTATGGCTACACCTTC	CSVETGKGNYGYTF
.	TRBV18	TRBJ2-3	.	TGTGCCAGCTCACGGACTTCCCTGAGAGATACGCAGTATTTT	CASSRTSLRDTQYF
.	TRBV19	TRBJ1-3	TRBD1	TGTGCCAGTAGTATCCGAGGGACAGGTAGCTCTGGAAACACCATATATTTT	CASSIRGTGSSGNTIYF
once	TRBV2	TRBJ1-4	TRBD1	TGTGCCAGCAGCGCGTCCGGGACAGAGAATGAAAAACTGTTTTTT	CASSASGTENEKLFF
.	TRBV18	TRBJ2-7	TRBD1	TGTGCCAGCTCACCGGGACAGCTTTACGAGCAGTACTTC	CASSPGQLYEQYF
.	TRBV5-1	TRBJ1-5	.	TGCGCCAGCAGCCCAGACAGTAGCAATCAGCCCCAGCATTTT	CASSPDSSNQPQHF
.	TRBV10-3	TRBJ1-6	.	TGTGCCATCAGTCCTGAAGAGGTCCGTAATTCACCCCTCCACTTT	CAISPEEVRNSPLHF
.	TRBV19	TRBJ1-2	.	TGTGCCAGTACCTCCCAAACGCAGGGGAATGGCTACACCTTC	CASTSQTQGNGYTF
.	TRBV9	TRBJ2-1	.	TGTGCCAGCAGCGTAGACAGGGCGGATGAGCAGTTCTTC	CASSVDRADEQFF
.	TRBV4-2	TRBJ2-3	TRBD2	TGTGCCAGCAGCCTTCGGCGGGGGGCAGCAGATACGCAGTATTTT	CASSLRRGAADTQYF
.	TRBV19	TRBJ1-1	TRBD1	TGTGCCAGTAAAGGGACAGGGGGCACTGAAGCTTTCTTT	CASKGTGGTEAFF
.	TRBV30	TRBJ1-4	.	TGTGCCTGGAGTGGGACTCACGGCTGGGGTGAAAAACTGTTTTTT	CAWSGTHGWGEKLFF
.	TRBV12-3/TRBV12-4	TRBJ1-1	TRBD1	TGTGCCAGCAGTTCGGACAGGGACACTGAAGCTTTCTTT	CASSSDRDTEAFF
.	TRBV4-2	TRBJ1-1	TRBD1	TGTGCCAGCAGCCAAGACCCGGGACAGTCCAACACTGAAGCTTTCTTT	CASSQDPGQSNTEAFF
.	TRBV4-2	TRBJ2-1	TRBD2	TGTGCCAGCAGCCTCCAGCGGGGGGACTTTTACAATGAGCAGTTCTTC	CASSLQRGDFYNEQFF
.	TRBV5-1	TRBJ1-3	.	TGCGCCAGCAGTCCGGGGCCACAGGGCTCTGGAAACACCATATATTTT	CASSPGPQGSGNTIYF
.	TRBV11-2	TRBJ2-7	TRBD2	TGTGCCAGCAGCGTACTAGCGGGGGACTCCTACGAGCAGTACTTC	CASSVLAGDSYEQYF
.	TRBV7-8	TRBJ2-3	.	TGTGCCAGCAGCTTACCGGGAGACACAGATACGCAGTATTTT	CASSLPGDTDTQYF
.	TRBV5-1	TRBJ2-2	.	TGCGCCAGCAGCTTGGATACCGGGGGGAACACCGGGGAGCTGTTTTTT	CASSLDTGGNTGELFF
.	TRBV10-3	TRBJ2-3	TRBD1	TGTGCCATCAGCCGGGACAGGGGCACAGATACGCAGTATTTT	CAISRDRGTDTQYF
.	TRBV18	TRBJ1-2	TRBD1	TGTGCCAGCTCACCGGGACAGCAACTCTATGGCTACACCTTC	CASSPGQQLYGYTF